The 20 T cell receptor beta chains in this list originate from one sample, sequenced in a study of blood T cell repertoires in COVID-19. Data came from immunoSEQ multiplex PCR; TCRdb stores just in-frame clones and leaves some out. Of about 190,000 clones detected, roughly 73% appear once; the ten largest clones hold 2.5% to 3.5%. Source material: peripheral blood. The receptor set was obtained from a woman of 80 years or more with active or convalescent COVID-19.

This rearrangement joins TRBV9 to TRBJ2-3, with TRBD1 matching over 7 bases. The CDR3 totals 15 residues. Looked up from germline, CDR1 is SGDLS and CDR2 is YYNGEE. Unmatched junction bases numbered 8, after V lost 4 bases and J lost 3 bases. The chain's CDR3 is CASSTPGQTTDTQYF. The CDR3 DNA reads TGTGCCAGCAGCACTCCGGGACAGACAACAGATACGCAGTATTTT.

The chain is built from TRBV5-1 and TRBJ1-2; 8 nucleotides agree with TRBD1. This CDR3 is built from 14 residues. Germline V lookup: CDR1 SGHRS, CDR2 YFSETQ. V lost 3 bases and J lost 3; bases outside the gene matches: 4. CDR3 in amino acids: CASSSTGQDYGYTF. The CDR3 DNA is TGCGCCAGCAGCTCGACGGGACAGGACTATGGCTACACCTTC.

The chain joins TRBV19 to TRBJ2-5; perhaps TRBD2 as D (5 bases). The V gene's germline CDR1 is LNHDA and CDR2 SQIVND (reference sequence). Trimming shortened V by 3 bases and J by 5 bases, and 16 bases separated the two germline ends. The CDR3 is 15 residues long. The CDR3 protein is CASSIAGVGGETQYF. CDR3 sequence (DNA): TGTGCCAGTAGTATCGCTGGGGTTGGCGGGGAGACCCAGTACTTC.

The chain has TRBV19 and TRBJ1-5; TRBD1 aligns across 9 bases. Germline CDR1 LNHDA, CDR2 SQIVND (reference sequence). V was pared by 7 bases and J by 5 bases, with 9 bases of the junction left unmatched. The CDR3 totals 15 residues. The CDR3 loop reads CASKYDRGSYQPQHF. For the CDR3, the DNA is TGTGCCAGTAAGTACGACAGGGGGTCTTATCAGCCCCAGCATTTT.

The V and J genes are TRBV2 and TRBJ2-3, with D perhaps TRBD1 (6 bases). V lost 7 bases and J lost 3, with 20 bases in between. Germline V gene data show CDR1 as SNHLY and CDR2 as FYNNEI. The CDR3 sequence is 16 residues long. The DNA of the CDR3 is TGTGCCAGCACCCAACTGGGGGCTGGGGTGACAGATACGCAGTATTTT. It encodes CASTQLGAGVTDTQYF. The complete variable domain, with remaining parts taken from reference TRBV2 and TRBJ2-3, reads EPEVTQTPSHQVTQMGQEVILRCVPISNHLYFYWYRQILGQKVEFLVSFYNNEISEKSEIFDDQFSVERPDGSNFTLKIRSTKLEDSAMYFCASTQLGAGVTDTQYFGPGTRLTVL.

The V gene is TRBV4-1, the J gene TRBJ1-1; 8 nucleotides agree with TRBD1. The CDR3 runs 14 residues. The ends lost 5 bases at V and 11 bases at J; junction bases unmatched: 13. Germline CDR1 MGHRA, CDR2 YSYEKL. The CDR3 reads CASSDSKQGDMAFF. As DNA, the CDR3 is TGCGCCAGCAGCGACAGTAAACAGGGGGATATGGCTTTCTTT.

This clone has a handful of counts. The J gene is TRBJ1-6, the V gene TRBV3-1 (or the pseudogene TRBV3-2), with D possibly TRBD1 on 5 matching bases. The V end lost 4 bases, the J end lost 7 bases, and 11 bases lay between the germline ends. In germline, CDR1 is LGHDT, CDR2 YNNKEL (reference sequence). The CDR3 loop spans 14 amino acids. Here the CDR3 reads CASSRRQTNSPLHF. The CDR3, as DNA: TGTGCCAGCAGCCGACGACAGACCAATTCACCCCTCCACTTT.

J is TRBJ2-1 and V is TRBV27; TRBD2 matches 10 bases. V shed 8 bases, J shed 0 bases, and the junction held 13 bases outside the gene matches. CDR3 length: 18 amino acids. Germline CDR1 MNHEY, CDR2 SMNVEV (reference sequence). CDR3 amino acids: CASSIGSGGPRSYNEQFF. DNA for the CDR3: TGTGCCAGCTCCATCGGTAGCGGGGGGCCACGCTCCTACAATGAGCAGTTCTTC.

This chain joins TRBV29-1 and TRBJ2-4, with D uncertain. CDR3 size: 13 residues. The V end lost 1 base, the J end lost 1 base, and 5 bases lay between the germline ends. CDR1 SQVTM and CDR2 ANQGSEA come from the germline V gene. The CDR3 protein is CSVEAGAKNIQYF. As DNA, the CDR3 is TGCAGCGTTGAAGCAGGTGCCAAAAACATTCAGTACTTC.

The chain carries TRBV3-1 (or the pseudogene TRBV3-2) and TRBJ2-7; tentative D call: TRBD1 (5 bases). The CDR3 sequence is 14 residues long. V lost 1 base and J 7 bases, leaving 14 bases between the germline ends. CDR1 is LGHDT and CDR2 is YNNKEL in the germline V gene (reference sequence). CDR3 in amino acids: CASSQVPGKGEQYF. For the CDR3, the DNA is TGTGCCAGCAGCCAAGTCCCAGGAAAGGGGGAGCAGTACTTC.

V and J are TRBV3-1 (or the pseudogene TRBV3-2) and TRBJ1-5, with D unclear. The V gene's germline CDR1 is LGHDT and CDR2 YNNKEL (reference sequence). The CDR3 extends over 13 amino acids. V was pared by 4 bases and J by 5 bases, with 9 bases between. CDR3 amino acids: CASSRIGDQPQHF. CDR3 in DNA: TGTGCCAGCAGCCGGATCGGAGATCAGCCCCAGCATTTT.

The chain combines TRBV5-1 with TRBJ2-5; D is ambiguous. Trimming took 0 bases from V and 5 from J, leaving 11 bases between them. The CDR3 sequence is 14 residues long. The V gene's germline CDR1 is SGHRS and CDR2 YFSETQ. The CDR3 DNA is TGCGCCAGCAGCTTGGGAGGAGCCGCGGAGACCCAGTACTTC. It specifies CASSLGGAAETQYF.

This rearrangement joins TRBV5-1 to TRBJ1-2; maybe TRBD1 (6 bases). V lost 5 bases and J 4 bases, leaving 12 bases between the germline ends. Per the germline V gene, CDR1 is SGHRS and CDR2 is YFSETQ. The CDR3 loop spans 13 amino acids. The CDR3: CASSSTGRYGYTF. The CDR3 DNA reads TGCGCCAGCAGTTCCACAGGGCGCTATGGCTACACCTTC.

The rearrangement uses TRBV28 and TRBJ1-1, with D hard to call. There are 15 residues in the CDR3. V lost 5 bases to trimming and J lost 0 bases, with 13 bases between them. Germline V gene lookup returns CDR1 MDHEN and CDR2 SYDVKM. CDR3 in DNA: TGTGCCAGCAGTGCCCCACAGCTGTTGAACACTGAAGCTTTCTTT. Its translation: CASSAPQLLNTEAFF.

The rearrangement joins TRBV6-5 to TRBJ1-6; D unresolved. The CDR3 runs to 14 residues. Trimming shortened V by 2 bases and J by 5 bases, and 7 bases separated the two germline ends. Germline V gene data show CDR1 as MNHEY and CDR2 as SVGAGI. In nucleotides, the CDR3 is TGTGCCAGCAGTTACAGCTACGATAATTCACCCCTCCACTTT. It codes for CASSYSYDNSPLHF.

This chain uses TRBV29-1 with TRBJ2-1; 9 bases are shared with TRBD1. Germline V lookup: CDR1 SQVTM, CDR2 ANQGSEA. CDR3 length: 16 residues. V shed 7 bases, J shed 7 bases, and the junction held 17 bases outside the gene matches. The DNA for the CDR3 is TGCAGCGCCCAACCCACCGGGACAGGGTTATCGAATGAGCAGTTCTTC. Its protein product is CSAQPTGTGLSNEQFF.

The chain employs TRBV10-3 and TRBJ1-2; D might be TRBD1 (5 bases). Germline CDR1 ENHRY, CDR2 SYGVKD. CDR3 length: 12 amino acids. With 5 bases removed from V and 8 bases from J, the gap between germline ends came to 12 bases. The CDR3 nucleotides are TGTGCCATCAGTCCCGCGGGGGGAGGCTACACCTTC. Its protein is CAISPAGGGYTF.

The CDR3 sequence: CASSLARTDTQYF. The DNA of the CDR3 is TGTGCCAGCAGCTTGGCTCGCACAGATACGCAGTATTTT. The chain couples TRBV5-6 to TRBJ2-3; D is undetermined. The CDR3 extends over 13 amino acids. From germline, CDR1 is SGHDT and CDR2 YYEEEE. Trimming took 0 bases from V and 1 from J, leaving 3 bases between them.

The rearrangement joins TRBV28 to TRBJ1-5; D is unresolved. CDR1 is MDHEN and CDR2 is SYDVKM in the germline V gene. The germline V and J ends were trimmed by 4 bases and 4 bases, with 11 bases remaining between them. This CDR3 has 14 amino acids. The CDR3 bases are TGTGCCAGCAGTTCGTGGCAGTTGAATCAGCCCCAGCATTTT. As protein: CASSSWQLNQPQHF.

This chain uses TRBV5-5 with TRBJ1-4; D might be TRBD1 (6 bases). This CDR3 contains 14 residues. V was cut by 4 bases and J by 8 bases, with 15 bases left in between. Per the germline V gene, CDR1 is SGHKS and CDR2 is YYEKEE (reference sequence). The CDR3 DNA reads as TGTGCCAGCAGCCGGACAGTCGAGGCGGAAAAACTGTTTTTT. It specifies CASSRTVEAEKLFF.